The 28 T cell receptor beta chains presented below share a single source sample, sequenced in a study of blood T cell repertoires in COVID-19. The table came from immunoSEQ multiplex PCR; TCRdb's copy has only in-frame clones and leaves some out. The sample includes 100,000 to 110,000 clones, approximately 90% of them seen just once. What was sequenced was peripheral blood. The receptors were sampled from a man over 45 with active COVID-19.

This clone was seen a single time. CDR3 DNA sequence: TGTGCCAGCAGGGACAGATCAACTAATGAAAAACTGTTTTTT. Amino acids: CASRDRSTNEKLFF. This chain connects TRBV2 to TRBJ1-4, with D possibly TRBD1 on 6 matching bases. This CDR3 has 14 residues. Germline V gene data show CDR1 as SNHLY and CDR2 as FYNNEI. With 6 bases removed from V and 0 bases from J, the gap between germline ends came to 8 bases. The entire variable domain, with the rest obtained from reference TRBV2 and TRBJ1-4, is as follows: EPEVTQTPSHQVTQMGQEVILRCVPISNHLYFYWYRQILGQKVEFLVSFYNNEISEKSEIFDDQFSVERPDGSNFTLKIRSTKLEDSAMYFCASRDRSTNEKLFFGSGTQLSVL.

This clone was observed once. V gene TRBV9 combines with J gene TRBJ2-3; 11 positions agree with TRBD2. The CDR3 covers 15 residues. CDR1 and CDR2 from the germline V gene are SGDLS and YYNGEE. V lost 6 bases, J lost 6 bases, and 9 bases stayed unmatched. The CDR3 here is CASTLGGLAADTQYF. The CDR3 bases are TGTGCCAGCACCCTTGGGGGACTAGCGGCCGATACGCAGTATTTT.

The chain carries TRBV19 and TRBJ1-2; 11 bases agree with TRBD1. This CDR3 is 14 amino acids long. CDR1 is LNHDA and CDR2 is SQIVND in the germline V gene (reference sequence). Trimming cost V 4 bases and J 8 bases; bases outside gene matches: 6. Written as DNA, the CDR3 is TGTGCCAGTAGTACCCGGGGACAGGGGGAAGGCTACACCTTC. This translates into CASSTRGQGEGYTF.

This rearrangement joins TRBV27 to TRBJ2-5; 7 bases map to TRBD1. The CDR3 spans 18 residues. With 5 bases clipped from V and 5 bases from J, the junction kept 20 bases outside the gene matches. The V gene's germline CDR1 is MNHEY and CDR2 SMNVEV (reference sequence). The CDR3 bases are TGTGCCAGCAGTCCCTCAGGGACAGCACTTCTCGGGACGGAGACCCAGTACTTC. Its translation: CASSPSGTALLGTETQYF.

The chain uses TRBV12-3 or TRBV12-4 and TRBJ2-5; unclear D gene. The CDR3 contains 13 residues. V lost 6 bases, J lost 3 bases, and 11 bases lay in between. The CDR3 region is CASSPTGEETQYF. CDR3 bases: TGTGCCAGCAGCCCTACGGGTGAAGAGACCCAGTACTTC.

The chain has TRBV25-1 and TRBJ1-3; maybe TRBD1 (5 bases). Trimming took off 2 bases at V and 7 bases at J, with 12 bases between the two ends. CDR1 and CDR2 (germline): MGHDK, SYGVNS. CDR3 length equals 14 residues. The CDR3 sequence: CASSEGQGRNTIYF. The CDR3 coding sequence is TGTGCCAGCAGTGAAGGGCAGGGTAGGAACACCATATATTTT.

This chain uses TRBV5-4 with TRBJ2-4, with 7 bases fitting TRBD1. CDR1 SGHNT and CDR2 YYREEE come from the germline V gene (reference sequence). This CDR3 comprises 13 residues. Trimming took 4 bases from V and 6 from J; bases not matched to a gene: 4. CDR3 loop: CASSVGQRNIQYF. Written as DNA, the CDR3 is TGTGCCAGCAGCGTGGGACAGAGAAACATTCAGTACTTC.

J is TRBJ2-3 and V is TRBV28; D uncertain. Germline V CDR1 and CDR2: MDHEN, SYDVKM. The CDR3 consists of 14 residues. V shed 2 bases and J shed 6 bases, with 12 bases lying between them. The CDR3: CASSLGLPRDTQYF. In nucleotides, the CDR3 is TGTGCCAGCAGTTTAGGTCTGCCGCGGGATACGCAGTATTTT.

The rearrangement joins TRBV5-5 to TRBJ1-1; 12 positions agree with TRBD1. Germline lookup yields CDR1 SGHKS and CDR2 YYEKEE (reference sequence). The J segment lost 6 bases and the V segment lost 3 bases, leaving 9 bases of the junction unmatched. The CDR3 length is 16 residues. The DNA for the CDR3 is TGTGCCAGCAGCTCGGGACAGGGGGCTCGTAGCTCTGAAGCTTTCTTT. Its translation: CASSSGQGARSSEAFF.

This clone was seen a handful of times. This rearrangement joins TRBV3-1 (or the pseudogene TRBV3-2) to TRBJ1-1, with D perhaps TRBD1 (6 bases). The CDR3 loop spans 15 amino acids. From germline, CDR1 is LGHDT and CDR2 YNNKEL (reference sequence). Trimming took 6 bases from V and 8 from J, leaving 22 bases between them. CDR3 bases: TGTGCCAGCAGGGAAAGGGGGATTGCAACTGTAGAAGCTTTCTTT. Its translation is CASRERGIATVEAFF.

J is TRBJ2-1 and V is TRBV12-3 or TRBV12-4; D is uncertain. Trimming stripped 6 bases from V and 4 bases from J, with 4 bases between. The CDR3 is made up of 11 amino acids. As DNA, the CDR3 is TGTGCCAGCAGCCAATACAATGAGCAGTTCTTC. Its protein product is CASSQYNEQFF.

The J gene is TRBJ2-1, the V gene TRBV24-1; TRBD2 matches 7 bases. This CDR3 region has 17 residues. Germline V gene sequence: CDR1 KGHDR, CDR2 SFDVKD. The J segment lost 4 bases and the V segment lost 2 bases, leaving 10 bases of the junction unmatched. CDR3 region: CATSDSVGGSKYNEQFF. As DNA, the CDR3 is TGTGCCACCAGTGATTCCGTTGGCGGGAGTAAATACAATGAGCAGTTCTTC.

The CDR3 nucleotides are TGTGCCAGCAGCTCCTCTAGGGGACAAGAGACCCAGTACTTC. Protein sequence: CASSSSRGQETQYF. J is TRBJ2-5 and V is TRBV7-6; D might be TRBD1 (5 bases). Germline V gene lookup returns CDR1 SGHVS and CDR2 FNYEAQ. The CDR3 is 14 amino acids. With 4 bases removed from V and 2 bases from J, the gap between germline ends came to 11 bases.

The genes are TRBV19 and TRBJ2-3, with 9 bases identical to TRBD2. This CDR3 comprises 16 residues. J was trimmed by 6 bases and V by 4 bases; bases with no gene match: 11. Germline CDR1 reads LNHDA; CDR2 reads SQIVND (reference sequence). DNA of the CDR3: TGTGCCAGTAGTACCCCTAGCGGGATGAAGAGGGATACGCAGTATTTT. It specifies CASSTPSGMKRDTQYF. Filled out from reference TRBV19 and TRBJ2-3, the complete variable domain reads DGGITQSPKYLFRKEGQNVTLSCEQNLNHDAMYWYRQDPGQGLRLIYYSQIVNDFQKGDIAEGYSVSREKKESFPLTVTSAQKNPTAFYLCASSTPSGMKRDTQYFGPGTRLTVL.

The J gene is TRBJ1-5, the V gene TRBV18; TRBD1 matches at 8 bases. The CDR3 contains 14 residues. The germline gives CDR1 KGHSH, CDR2 LQKENI. The V gene end was trimmed by 1 base and the J gene end by 6 bases; junction bases not matched to a gene: 2. CDR3 sequence reads: CASSPLRGPQPQHF. CDR3 sequence (DNA): TGTGCCAGCTCACCACTCAGGGGGCCTCAGCCCCAGCATTTT. Using reference TRBV18 and TRBJ1-5 for the parts outside the CDR3, the full variable domain is NAGVMQNPRHLVRRRGQEARLRCSPMKGHSHVYWYRQLPEEGLKFMVYLQKENIIDESGMPKERFSAEFPKEGPSILRIQQVVRGDSAAYFCASSPLRGPQPQHFGDGTRLSIL.

This clone was seen just once. The chain employs TRBV11-3 and TRBJ2-1; TRBD2 aligns across 7 bases. This CDR3 is 15 amino acids long. In germline, CDR1 is SGHNT, CDR2 YENEEA. J gave up 4 bases and V 2 bases, and 5 bases lay outside the gene matches. CDR3 residues: CASSLRLAGYNEQFF. CDR3 sequence (DNA): TGTGCCAGCAGCTTACGACTAGCCGGGTACAATGAGCAGTTCTTC.

This rearrangement joins TRBV9 to TRBJ1-1, with D uncertain. V lost 4 bases, J lost 3 bases, and 10 bases lay in between. The CDR3 sequence is 13 residues long. The germline V gene encodes CDR1 SGDLS and CDR2 YYNGEE. The CDR3 nucleotides are TGTGCCAGCAGCACGCAGGTCCACACTGAAGCTTTCTTT. This codes for CASSTQVHTEAFF.

The V and J genes are TRBV29-1 and TRBJ2-2; 10 bases agree with TRBD1. The CDR3 spans 19 residues. J lost 5 bases, V lost 7 bases, and 22 bases had no gene match. Germline-derived CDR1 and CDR2 are SQVTM and ANQGSEA. The chain's CDR3 is CSANHRGTGEIKGTGELFF. The CDR3 DNA is TGCAGCGCCAACCACAGGGGGACAGGGGAAATTAAGGGGACCGGGGAGCTGTTTTTT.

This chain joins TRBV18 and TRBJ2-1; 9 bases are shared with TRBD1. Germline CDR1 reads KGHSH; CDR2 reads LQKENI. The CDR3 loop spans 16 amino acids. Trimming took 3 bases from V and 8 from J; bases not matched to a gene: 11. The CDR3 loop is CASSPSGTGFMDEQFF. In DNA, the CDR3 is TGTGCCAGCTCACCCTCCGGGACAGGGTTTATGGATGAGCAGTTCTTC. Filled out from reference TRBV18 and TRBJ2-1, the complete variable domain reads NAGVMQNPRHLVRRRGQEARLRCSPMKGHSHVYWYRQLPEEGLKFMVYLQKENIIDESGMPKERFSAEFPKEGPSILRIQQVVRGDSAAYFCASSPSGTGFMDEQFFGPGTRLTVL.

The rearrangement links TRBV7-9 to TRBJ2-3; D is possibly TRBD2 (6 bases). CDR1 and CDR2 from the germline V gene are SEHNR and FQNEAQ (reference sequence). The CDR3 is 17 amino acids. V was clipped by 2 bases and J by 1 base, with 16 bases between them. The CDR3 region is CASSLLGGKMGTDTQYF. The CDR3 region has the DNA TGTGCCAGCAGCTTATTGGGCGGGAAGATGGGCACAGATACGCAGTATTTT.

The rearrangement uses TRBV7-3 and TRBJ2-5; 9 bases are a match to TRBD2. V shed 5 bases, J shed 5 bases, and the junction held 12 bases outside the gene matches. Germline CDR1 and CDR2: SGHTA and FQGTGA. The CDR3 totals 16 residues. CDR3 nucleotide sequence: TGTGCCAGCAGCCGAGGACTAGCGCCTGGGTTGGAGACCCAGTACTTC. Its translation is CASSRGLAPGLETQYF.

The chain links TRBV18 to TRBJ1-1; D unclear. Germline loops: CDR1 KGHSH, CDR2 LQKENI. V was cut by 2 bases and J by 1 base, with 8 bases left in between. This CDR3 has 14 residues. Here the CDR3 reads CASSPSPRNTEAFF. CDR3 nucleotides: TGTGCCAGCTCACCATCCCCCCGGAACACTGAAGCTTTCTTT.

The chain is built from TRBV3-1 (or the pseudogene TRBV3-2) and TRBJ2-3; possibly TRBD2 for D (5 bases). Germline assignment: CDR1 LGHDT and CDR2 YNNKEL (reference sequence). There are 16 residues in the CDR3. V dropped 3 bases and J dropped 4 bases, with 17 bases sitting between them. The DNA for the CDR3 is TGTGCCAGCAGCCACTACGCCACTAGTCTCCCAGATACGCAGTATTTT. The encoded protein is CASSHYATSLPDTQYF.

The V gene is TRBV5-4, the J gene TRBJ1-6, with 7 bases matching TRBD1. The V gene's germline CDR1 is SGHNT and CDR2 YYREEE (reference sequence). Trimming took 2 bases from V and 6 from J; bases not matched to a gene: 5. This CDR3 comprises 15 residues. The CDR3 sequence: CASSLMGQTNSPLHF. CDR3 sequence (DNA): TGTGCCAGCAGCTTAATGGGACAGACTAATTCACCCCTCCACTTT.

This chain connects TRBV6-1 to TRBJ1-2, with a possible D match to TRBD1 (6 bases). Trimming stripped 4 bases from V and 4 bases from J, with 19 bases between. Germline-derived CDR1 and CDR2 are MNHNS and SASEGT. The CDR3 contains 16 residues. The CDR3 here is CASSGSAAGVGYGYTF. The CDR3 region has the DNA TGTGCCAGCAGTGGATCTGCCGCAGGGGTTGGCTATGGCTACACCTTC.

The gene calls are TRBV6-5 and TRBJ1-2; TRBD1 might be the D (5 bases). The CDR3 length is 12 residues. The germline V gene has CDR1 MNHEY and CDR2 SVGAGI. V lost 6 bases to trimming and J lost 5 bases, with 10 bases between them. CDR3: CASSQTAYGYTF. The CDR3 DNA reads as TGTGCCAGCAGCCAGACAGCTTATGGCTACACCTTC.

This chain uses TRBV9 with TRBJ2-1; 8 bases fit TRBD2. V lost 4 bases to trimming and J lost 8 bases; unmatched junction nucleotides: 11. Germline assignment: CDR1 SGDLS and CDR2 YYNGEE. The CDR3 has 15 amino acids. CDR3 in amino acids: CASSPGGVKSYEQFF. The CDR3 DNA reads as TGTGCCAGCAGCCCCGGGGGGGTGAAGAGCTATGAGCAGTTCTTC.

The chain has TRBV7-2 and TRBJ2-1; 8 bases map to TRBD2. CDR3 size: 15 residues. CDR1 is SGHTA, CDR2 FQGNSA, per germline. Germline trimming cut 2 bases from V and 5 bases from J; bases unmatched to any gene: 5. The CDR3 loop reads CASSLSAGGHNEQFF. In DNA, the CDR3 is TGTGCCAGCAGCTTATCGGCGGGAGGACACAATGAGCAGTTCTTC.